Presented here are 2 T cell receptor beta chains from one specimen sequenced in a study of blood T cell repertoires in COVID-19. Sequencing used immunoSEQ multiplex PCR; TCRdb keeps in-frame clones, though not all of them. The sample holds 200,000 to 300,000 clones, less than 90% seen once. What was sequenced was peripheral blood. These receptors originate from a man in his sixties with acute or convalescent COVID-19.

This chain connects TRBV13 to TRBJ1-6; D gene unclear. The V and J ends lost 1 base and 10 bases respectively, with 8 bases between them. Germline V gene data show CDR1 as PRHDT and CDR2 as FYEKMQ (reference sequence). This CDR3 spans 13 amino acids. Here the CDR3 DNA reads TGTGCCAGCAGCTTAGCTGGCGGGTCACCCCTCCACTTT. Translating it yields CASSLAGGSPLHF. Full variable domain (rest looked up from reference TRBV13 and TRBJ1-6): AAGVIQSPRHLIKEKRETATLKCYPIPRHDTVYWYQQGPGQDPQFLISFYEKMQSDKGSIPDRFSAQQFSDYHSELNMSSLELGDSALYFCASSLAGGSPLHFGNGTRLTVT.

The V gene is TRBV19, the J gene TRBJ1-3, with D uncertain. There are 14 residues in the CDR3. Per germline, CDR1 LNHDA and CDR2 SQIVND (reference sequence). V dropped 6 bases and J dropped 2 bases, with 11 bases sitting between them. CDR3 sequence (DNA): TGTGCCAGTAGGACTACATCTCCTGGAAACACCATATATTTT. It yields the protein CASRTTSPGNTIYF.